This T cell receptor beta chain was documented in a study of OX40 agonist ivuxolimab in advanced cancers. Study-wide context: Aged about 20 to 85 with a mean of approximately 57 years, they were around 85% male.

TCRdb's copy holds only in-frame clones and misses some; the assay was immunoSEQ multiplex PCR. This table holds about 77,000 clones, about nine tenths found once. CDR1 is SNHLY and CDR2 is FYNNEI in the germline V gene. The V segment lost 8 bases and the J segment 2 bases; nucleotides outside the gene matches: 11. The CDR3 extends over 15 amino acids. The source material was CD4+ or CD8+ T cells sorted from blood, sampled in a trial of the OX40 agonist ivuxolimab. This receptor was identified in an adult with an advanced solid tumor such as melanoma, head and neck, liver or kidney cancer. The V call is TRBV2, the J call TRBJ2-7; 8 bases fit TRBD1. The DNA of the CDR3 is TGTGCCAGCTCGACAAACCGGGACAGGCCCTACGAGCAGTACTTC. Its translation: CASSTNRDRPYEQYF.